The 21 T cell receptor beta chains below come from one sample, sequenced in a study of T cell changes during pregnancy in multiple sclerosis. Libraries were prepared by immunoSEQ multiplex PCR; TCRdb keeps only in-frame clonotypes and omits some of them. Of about 55,000 clones in the sample, around 94% were seen once. This sample comprised CD8+ T cells from peripheral blood mononuclear cells, obtained after pregnancy. The receptor source for this set is a female donor with multiple sclerosis, enrolled in a pregnancy study.

V is TRBV11-1 and J is TRBJ2-5, with D possibly matching TRBD2 (5 bases). This CDR3 contains 15 residues. Per germline, CDR1 SGHAT and CDR2 FQDESV (reference sequence). V lost 2 bases and J 3 bases, leaving 13 bases between the germline ends. CDR3 region: CASSLKPAVEETQYF. For the CDR3, the DNA is TGTGCCAGCAGCTTAAAACCAGCGGTCGAAGAGACCCAGTACTTC.

The chain uses TRBV27 and TRBJ2-7; maybe TRBD1 (6 bases). Germline V CDR1 and CDR2: MNHEY, SMNVEV (reference sequence). The CDR3 sequence is 17 residues long. Trimming took off 0 bases at V and 2 bases at J, with 17 bases between the two ends. The CDR3 spells CASSLSRGHGIPYEQYF. The CDR3 region has the DNA TGTGCCAGCAGTTTATCGAGGGGACATGGGATCCCCTACGAGCAGTACTTC.

The rearrangement joins TRBV27 to TRBJ1-1; D is ambiguous. The germline gives CDR1 MNHEY, CDR2 SMNVEV (reference sequence). V was clipped by 2 bases and J by 1 base, with 11 bases between them. The CDR3 length is 15 residues. The DNA of the CDR3 is TGTGCCAGCAGTTTACAAGCGTCGGGGAACACTGAAGCTTTCTTT. This encodes CASSLQASGNTEAFF.

The CDR3 nucleotides are TGTGCCAGCAGCGGTGTCCGGGACAGCCCCTACGAGCAGTACTTC. Its protein is CASSGVRDSPYEQYF. The chain recombines TRBV6-1 with TRBJ2-7, with 7 bases fitting TRBD1. The V segment lost 6 bases and the J segment 2 bases; nucleotides outside the gene matches: 10. The CDR3 is 15 residues long. Per the germline V gene, CDR1 is MNHNS and CDR2 is SASEGT.

The sample holds one count of this clone. The chain links TRBV19 to TRBJ1-2; the match to TRBD1 covers 7 bases. In germline, CDR1 is LNHDA, CDR2 SQIVND (reference sequence). After removal of 3 bases from V and 2 bases from J, the junction contained 0 bases not matched to a gene. The CDR3 length is 13 residues. CDR3 residues: CASSIRGNYGYTF. CDR3 nucleotides: TGTGCCAGTAGTATCAGGGGGAACTATGGCTACACCTTC.

This chain connects TRBV11-3 to TRBJ2-1, with D perhaps matching TRBD2 (5 bases). Germline-derived CDR1 and CDR2 are SGHNT and YENEEA. V lost 5 bases, J lost 5 bases, and 16 bases lay in between. This CDR3 comprises 15 residues. CDR3 loop: CASSRDRTLNNEQFF. The CDR3 nucleotides are TGTGCCAGCAGCCGGGATCGGACGTTAAACAATGAGCAGTTCTTC.

CDR3 region: CASSLYSYEQYF. CDR3 nucleotides: TGTGCCAGCAGCCTATACAGCTACGAGCAGTACTTC. The chain carries TRBV5-8 and TRBJ2-7; D unclear. Per the germline V gene, CDR1 is SGHTS and CDR2 is YDEGEE. V was cut by 4 bases and J by 3 bases, with 8 bases left in between. The CDR3 contains 12 residues.

The chain has TRBV29-1 and TRBJ2-1, with 10 positions matching TRBD2. Germline values: CDR1 SQVTM, CDR2 ANQGSEA. This CDR3 is built from 16 residues. With 3 bases clipped from V and 8 bases from J, the junction kept 13 bases outside the gene matches. CDR3: CSVDGGSSGGGYEQFF. The CDR3 region has the DNA TGCAGCGTTGATGGCGGATCTAGCGGGGGCGGTTATGAGCAGTTCTTC.

This clone appeared a few times. The chain recombines TRBV30 with TRBJ1-1; D may be TRBD1 (5 bases). There are 13 residues in the CDR3. Trimming removed 4 bases from V and 1 base from J, with 10 bases in between. CDR1 is GTSNPN, CDR2 SVGIG, per germline (reference sequence). The CDR3 DNA is TGTGCCTGGACCGTGACAGAGAACACTGAAGCTTTCTTT. This gives the protein CAWTVTENTEAFF.

The chain links TRBV30 to TRBJ2-7; no clear D gene. V was clipped by 2 bases and J by 2 bases, with 13 bases between them. Germline V gives CDR1 GTSNPN, CDR2 SVGIG (reference sequence). The CDR3 sequence is 14 residues long. The CDR3, as DNA: TGTGCCTGGAGTCTTGCGCCCCTCACCTACGAGCAGTACTTC. Protein product: CAWSLAPLTYEQYF. Looking up the rest from reference TRBV30 and TRBJ2-7 gives the full variable domain: SQTIHQWPATLVQPVGSPLSLECTVEGTSNPNLYWYRQAAGRGLQLLFYSVGIGQISSEVPQNLSASRPQDRQFILSSKKLLLSDSGFYLCAWSLAPLTYEQYFGPGTRLTVT.

The chain joins TRBV27 to TRBJ2-2, with 8 positions matching TRBD2. The germline V gene has CDR1 MNHEY and CDR2 SMNVEV (reference sequence). The CDR3 covers 16 residues. V lost 0 bases and J lost 4; bases outside the gene matches: 4. DNA for the CDR3: TGTGCCAGCAGTTTATCTGCGGGAGGTACCACCGGGGAGCTGTTTTTT. The encoded protein is CASSLSAGGTTGELFF.

For the CDR3, the DNA is TGTGCCAGCAGCGTGGGGCGGGAGGGCCCCTTAGATACGCAGTATTTT. Encoded protein: CASSVGREGPLDTQYF. The chain is built from TRBV9 and TRBJ2-3; 9 bases are a match to TRBD2. Germline V gene data show CDR1 as SGDLS and CDR2 as YYNGEE. V lost 2 bases, J lost 5 bases, and 9 bases stayed unmatched. The CDR3 has 16 amino acids.

V usage is TRBV28 and J usage is TRBJ2-7, with 7 bases identical to TRBD2. Germline V CDR1 and CDR2: MDHEN, SYDVKM. The CDR3 covers 18 residues. Trimming took 5 bases from V and 0 from J; bases not matched to a gene: 16. The CDR3 sequence is CASSGTQNRLACSYEQYF. In DNA form, the CDR3 reads TGTGCCAGCAGTGGAACCCAAAATCGACTAGCCTGCTCCTACGAGCAGTACTTC.

The chain is built from TRBV14 and TRBJ1-4; unclear D gene. The V gene lost 0 bases and the J gene lost 8 bases, with 10 bases spanning the gap. CDR1 is SGHDN, CDR2 FVKESK, per germline. This CDR3 has 14 amino acids. This chain's CDR3 is CASSQDKNMEKLFF. The CDR3 nucleotides read TGTGCCAGCAGCCAAGATAAAAATATGGAAAAACTGTTTTTT.

This chain joins TRBV19 and TRBJ1-5; 11 nucleotides match TRBD1. This CDR3 spans 12 amino acids. Trimming took 6 bases from V and 10 from J; bases not matched to a gene: 2. Looked up from germline, CDR1 is LNHDA and CDR2 is SQIVND (reference sequence). CDR3: CASSGQGAPQHF. CDR3 DNA: TGTGCCAGTAGCGGACAGGGGGCTCCCCAGCATTTT.

V gene TRBV6-4 combines with J gene TRBJ2-1, with 10 bases fitting TRBD2. Germline loops: CDR1 MRHNA, CDR2 SNTAGT. The CDR3 loop spans 16 amino acids. Trimming removed 2 bases from V and 5 bases from J; junction bases left unmatched: 6. CDR3 protein: CASSDQAGGGDNEQFF. CDR3 bases: TGTGCCAGCAGTGACCAAGCGGGAGGGGGAGACAATGAGCAGTTCTTC.

The gene calls are TRBV5-4 and TRBJ2-7; no clear D. This CDR3 is built from 18 residues. V was clipped by 0 bases and J by 4 bases, with 23 bases between them. Per the germline V gene, CDR1 is SGHNT and CDR2 is YYREEE (reference sequence). CDR3 sequence: CASSLGPSSDYGIYEQYF. CDR3 DNA sequence: TGTGCCAGCAGCTTGGGGCCCTCTAGTGATTACGGTATATACGAGCAGTACTTC.

The chain carries TRBV5-1 and TRBJ2-7; the match to TRBD2 covers 13 bases. This CDR3 has 15 residues. V lost 4 bases and J lost 4; bases outside the gene matches: 5. Germline loops: CDR1 SGHRS, CDR2 YFSETQ. The CDR3 is CASSVGTSGTYEQYF. CDR3 nucleotides: TGCGCCAGCAGCGTCGGGACTAGCGGGACTTACGAGCAGTACTTC.

A single count supports this clone. The chain recombines TRBV27 with TRBJ2-3; weak D call: TRBD2 (5 bases). This CDR3 comprises 14 residues. Germline values: CDR1 MNHEY, CDR2 SMNVEV (reference sequence). The V gene lost 3 bases and the J gene lost 2 bases, with 9 bases spanning the gap. CDR3 residues: CASSFLADTDTQYF. The CDR3 DNA is TGTGCCAGCAGTTTCCTAGCTGACACAGATACGCAGTATTTT.

The gene calls are TRBV7-9 and TRBJ2-5; maybe TRBD2 (6 bases). Germline V gene lookup returns CDR1 SEHNR and CDR2 FQNEAQ (reference sequence). V was clipped by 3 bases and J by 6 bases, with 20 bases between them. The CDR3 consists of 16 residues. CDR3 amino acids: CASSFSGSPGVQTQYF. The CDR3 nucleotides are TGTGCCAGCAGCTTTAGCGGCTCCCCTGGGGTACAGACCCAGTACTTC.

The J gene is TRBJ1-1, the V gene TRBV6-1; D uncertain. V lost 6 bases and J 0 bases, leaving 5 bases between the germline ends. This CDR3 is 12 amino acids long. CDR1 is MNHNS, CDR2 SASEGT, per germline. The CDR3 DNA reads as TGTGCCAGCAGCATAGTGAACACTGAAGCTTTCTTT. This encodes CASSIVNTEAFF.